This TCR beta chain derives from a study of OX40 agonist ivuxolimab in advanced cancers. Study-wide findings and caveats: CD4+ and CD8+ blood T cells expanded clonally by week 6 at 0.1 to 3.0 mg/kg.

Germline V gene data show CDR1 as KGHSH and CDR2 as LQKENI. V shed 3 bases and J 1 base; nucleotides not matched to a gene: 3. CDR3 size: 15 residues. The method was immunoSEQ multiplex PCR; TCRdb's version includes in-frame clones alone and lacks a portion of them. The data show 68,000 or so clones, roughly 88% seen once. Note on this clone: Its target is not known.

V is TRBV18 and J is TRBJ2-1, with 7 positions matching TRBD1. Here the sequenced sample was CD4+ or CD8+ T cells sorted from blood, taken in a trial of the OX40 agonist ivuxolimab. This clonotype was obtained from an adult with an advanced solid tumor such as melanoma, head and neck, liver or kidney cancer. In nucleotides, the CDR3 is TGTGCCAGCTCACCGGACAGGCTTTCCTACAATGAGCAGTTCTTC. This sequence encodes CASSPDRLSYNEQFF.